This is a list of T cell receptor beta chains from one sample in a study of blood T cell repertoires in COVID-19. Assay: immunoSEQ multiplex PCR; the TCRdb copy retains only in-frame clones and omits some. This sample has about 180,000 clones, with roughly 84% found just once. Sequenced material: peripheral blood. Every receptor here comes from a human donor in a cohort sampled during active COVID-19. Both conserved end residues are part of each CDR3. D genes are given only for firm matches. Where a row states a size, it is once, few, many or the class of an expanded clone; other rows omit it.

J | D | size | V | DNA | CDR3
TRBJ2-7 | NA | NA | TRBV11-2 | TGTGCCAGCAGCCTCGAAGGGGGTAGCGCGTCCTACGAGCAGTACTTC | CASSLEGGSASYEQYF
TRBJ2-7 | NA | once | TRBV9 | TGTGCCAGCAGCGTAGTAGATGATCTCTCCTACGAGCAGTACTTC | CASSVVDDLSYEQYF
TRBJ2-7 | TRBD1 | NA | TRBV18 | TGTGCCAGCTCACCACCTTCGGCAGGGGGCCCTTACGAGCAGTACTTC | CASSPPSAGGPYEQYF
TRBJ2-1 | NA | NA | TRBV15 | TGTGCCACCAGCAGGATTTTCGACTCTCCGGGTGAGCAGTTCTTC | CATSRIFDSPGEQFF
TRBJ1-3 | NA | NA | TRBV19 | TGTGCCAGTAGTAAGGGACTGACCTCTGGAAACACCATATATTTT | CASSKGLTSGNTIYF
TRBJ2-1 | NA | NA | TRBV11-3 | TGTGCCAGCAGCCAGGGGTCCGAGCAGTTCTTC | CASSQGSEQFF
TRBJ1-2 | NA | NA | TRBV5-4 | TGTGCCAGCAGCTTGCCGCAGTCTAACTATGGCTACACCTTC | CASSLPQSNYGYTF
TRBJ1-5 | TRBD1 | NA | TRBV7-2 | TGTGCCAGCAGCTGGGGACAGTATAGCAATCAGCCCCAGCATTTT | CASSWGQYSNQPQHF
TRBJ2-7 | NA | NA | TRBV25-1 | TGTGCCAGCAGCCCCACAGGCCGGAACGAGCAGTACTTC | CASSPTGRNEQYF
TRBJ2-3 | TRBD2 | NA | TRBV7-2 | TGTGCCAGCAGCTCACTAGCGGGAGTGGATACGCAGTATTTT | CASSSLAGVDTQYF
TRBJ2-7 | NA | NA | TRBV11-2 | TGTGCCAGCCCTCCGGCGGGCTACGAGCAGTACTTC | CASPPAGYEQYF
TRBJ2-5 | TRBD1 | NA | TRBV7-9 | TGTGCCAGCAGCTTACCACAGGGGTTGTACGAGACCCAGTACTTC | CASSLPQGLYETQYF
TRBJ2-6 | NA | NA | TRBV27 | TGTGCCAGCAGTTTAGGACAGTTCAGCTCTGGGGCCAACGTCCTGACTTTC | CASSLGQFSSGANVLTF
TRBJ1-5 | TRBD1 | few | TRBV10-3 | TGTGCCATCAGTGCGACAGGGGGCAGTCAGCCCCAGCATTTT | CAISATGGSQPQHF
TRBJ2-7 | NA | NA | TRBV6-5 | TGTGCCAGCAGTTCGGTCTACGAGCAGTACTTC | CASSSVYEQYF
TRBJ1-6 | NA | NA | TRBV2 | TGTGCCAGCAGTAACTCGCGGCGGGGTAATTCACCCCTCCACTTT | CASSNSRRGNSPLHF
TRBJ1-1 | NA | few | TRBV7-9 | TGTGCCAGCAGCTTGAGGCAGGGAAAGAACACTGAAGCTTTCTTT | CASSLRQGKNTEAFF
TRBJ1-6 | NA | NA | TRBV7-9 | TGTGCCAGCAGCCAAAATGCAGGGGACAATTCACCCCTCCACTTT | CASSQNAGDNSPLHF
TRBJ1-3 | NA | NA | TRBV12-3/TRBV12-4 | TGTGCCAGCAGTCCGGGGTCGCGGACCATATATTTT | CASSPGSRTIYF
TRBJ2-2 | NA | NA | TRBV11-3 | TGTGCCAGCAGCGCTCAGGGTAGCACCGGGGAGCTGTTTTTT | CASSAQGSTGELFF
TRBJ2-3 | NA | NA | TRBV5-1 | TGCGCCAGCAGCTCCCACACAGATACGCAGTATTTT | CASSSHTDTQYF
TRBJ1-1 | NA | few | TRBV11-2 | TGTGCCAGCAGCTTAGGGCAGGTTAAGAACACTGAAGCTTTCTTT | CASSLGQVKNTEAFF
TRBJ2-7 | TRBD2 | NA | TRBV7-2 | TGTGCCAGCAGCTTATTACCTTTGCGGGGGGGATCTTACGAGCAGTACTTC | CASSLLPLRGGSYEQYF
TRBJ2-6 | TRBD1 | NA | TRBV11-2 | TGTGCCAGCAGCGTACGGACAGGGTTAGTCTCTGGGGCCAACGTCCTGACTTTC | CASSVRTGLVSGANVLTF
TRBJ2-6 | NA | NA | TRBV4-3 | TGCGCCAGCAGCCAAGTCCCTCGGGGGGCCAACGTCCTGACTTTC | CASSQVPRGANVLTF
TRBJ2-6 | NA | NA | TRBV20-1 | TGCAGTGCTAGTCCGGGGTCTGGGGCCAACGTCCTGACTTTC | CSASPGSGANVLTF
TRBJ2-5 | NA | NA | TRBV7-2 | TGTGCCAGCAGCTTAGCCAGGCAAGAGACCCAGTACTTC | CASSLARQETQYF
TRBJ2-2 | TRBD1 | few | TRBV5-4 | TGTGCCAGCATCGCCGGGACAGGGGGCCGCACCGGGGAGCTGTTTTTT | CASIAGTGGRTGELFF
TRBJ1-1 | TRBD1 | NA | TRBV18 | TGTGCCAGCTCACCGGGACAGACAGCCACGAACACTGAAGCTTTCTTT | CASSPGQTATNTEAFF
TRBJ1-4 | NA | NA | TRBV7-9 | TGTGCCAGCAGCTTAGCGGGGGAGGTCGGCCTGTTTTTT | CASSLAGEVGLFF
TRBJ1-3 | NA | NA | TRBV7-2 | TGTGCCAGCAGCTTAGTAAGGACAGCGATCTCTGGAAACACCATATATTTT | CASSLVRTAISGNTIYF
TRBJ2-7 | TRBD2 | NA | TRBV9 | TGTGCCAGCAGCGTCGGGACTAGCGGAGCCTACGAGCAGTACTTC | CASSVGTSGAYEQYF